The T cell receptor (beta chain) under discussion was sequenced for a study of beta chain features in type 1 diabetes. Study-level information: Sorted cells examined across all samples numbered 107,917,701. General study points: More deletions and fewer insertions at VDJ junctions were found in patients with type 1 diabetes. Shortening of TCRB CDR3s, moderate but significant, appeared in all four CD4+ subsets of Type 1 diabetes patients.

Of the isolated RNA, all was reverse transcribed, and so the sequenced material was expressed TCRB transcripts. Sequencing used immunoSEQ multiplex PCR; TCRdb keeps in-frame clones, though not all of them. The sample records over 300,000 clones, around 9.7% being singletons. In this sample, this clone turned up a few times. Antigen specificity is unknown. Other DNA sequences within the sample encode an identical CDR3. V lost 1 base to trimming and J lost 4 bases, with 2 bases between them. Germline V CDR1 and CDR2: SEHNR, FQNEAQ (reference sequence). CDR3 length: 12 residues. The sample taken for sequencing was central memory CD4+ T cells from blood. The gene calls are TRBV7-9 and TRBJ1-5, with no clear D. The sequence came from a young man with type 1 diabetes. The DNA of the CDR3 is TGTGCCAGCAGCTTAGTGAATCAGCCCCAGCATTTT. Translation gives CASSLVNQPQHF.